This T cell receptor (beta chain) derives from a study of blood T cell repertoires in COVID-19 (dated by TCRdb to between 2020 and 2021). Regarding the research as a whole: Collaborator samples came from the United States, Italy and Spain and covered acute and convalescent phases of COVID-19. The material from the prospective study consisted of cDNA or gDNA derived from T cells, B-cell-depleted T cells, or PBMCs. Deeply sampled blood TCRbeta repertoires from subjects exposed to, actively infected with, or recovered from COVID-19 were included in the dataset. The repertoires were released in a freely available public database meant as a resource for research on the immune response to SARS-CoV-2. Samples were obtained from the ongoing ImmuneRACE study (first 160 participants) and from about 1,300 subjects provided by 6 global collaborators. A de-identified subject ID, COVID-19 status, age in years and sex were almost always included in the sample metadata. Where HLA class I and class II types were available, the types were taken from metadata supplied by the sample provider, not from assay-based typing. Results the study describes overall, beyond this receptor: The amount of clinical and demographic metadata varied by source and participant and was provided uncurated.

CDR1 SGDLS and CDR2 YYNGEE are derived from the germline V gene. The CDR3 holds 16 amino acids from the cysteine to the phenylalanine. Only the CDR3 DNA stays, 48 bases, in frame from base 1. V and J lose 3 bases and 4 bases, and a span of 18 bases separates them. This clone appeared a single time. Its cognate antigen has yet to be identified. No much larger clone is present one base from it, and per-base qualities are unavailable. The collaborating institutions used their own protocols to collect whole blood in K2EDTA tubes. Collaborator samples were shipped for TCRbeta analysis as frozen whole blood, isolated PBMCs, or DNA extracted from either sample type. TCRbeta CDR3 regions were amplified from genomic DNA by means of the immunoSEQ Assay, a bias-controlled multiplex PCR. On the study's bioinformatics: Nucleated cell counts per sample were estimated from amplification of reference gene primers within the assay. To quantify the absolute abundance of each unique TCRbeta CDR3 rearrangement, sequence reads were collapsed and filtered. For each sample, productive Simpson clonality was calculated as the square root of Simpson's diversity index over productive rearrangements. Held by TCRdb, this immuneACCESS table contains in-frame sequences only and omits some clones. Under half of the omission traces to an unresolved V gene where checked; the cause of the rest is unknown. From that table come the V and J calls and clone size; the DNA was used to work out D and trimming. The sample table shows about 98,000 clones, and around 90% are seen once. In total, the top ten clones hold approximately 2.9% of the sample.

Sequenced input: peripheral blood. Recombination joined TRBV9 with TRBJ2-3; TRBD1 could be the D gene, as 5 bases match. This TCR came from a man aged 45-65 years with active or convalescent COVID-19. The CDR3 reads CASSEEGAGFADTQYF. The nucleotides read TGTGCCAGCAGCGAAGAAGGGGCCGGCTTCGCAGATACGCAGTATTTT.